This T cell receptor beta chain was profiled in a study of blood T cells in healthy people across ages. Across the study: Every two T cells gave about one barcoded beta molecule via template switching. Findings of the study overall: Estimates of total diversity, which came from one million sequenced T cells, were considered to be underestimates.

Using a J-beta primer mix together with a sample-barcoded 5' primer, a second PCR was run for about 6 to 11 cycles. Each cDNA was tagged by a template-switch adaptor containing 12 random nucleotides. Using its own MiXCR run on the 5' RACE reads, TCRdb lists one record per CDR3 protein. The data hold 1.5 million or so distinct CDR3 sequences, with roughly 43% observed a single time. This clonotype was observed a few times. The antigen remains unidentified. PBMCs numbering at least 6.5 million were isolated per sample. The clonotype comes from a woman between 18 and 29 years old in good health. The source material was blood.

CDR3 residues: CASSQDRGTGYGYTF. The CDR3 nucleotides are TGCGCCAGCAGCCAAGACAGAGGGACAGGGTATGGCTACACCTTC. This rearrangement joins TRBV4-1 to TRBJ1-2, with TRBD1 matching over 9 bases. CDR3 length equals 15 residues. Germline assignment: CDR1 MGHRA and CDR2 YSYEKL. J was trimmed by 5 bases and V by 0 bases; bases with no gene match: 4.